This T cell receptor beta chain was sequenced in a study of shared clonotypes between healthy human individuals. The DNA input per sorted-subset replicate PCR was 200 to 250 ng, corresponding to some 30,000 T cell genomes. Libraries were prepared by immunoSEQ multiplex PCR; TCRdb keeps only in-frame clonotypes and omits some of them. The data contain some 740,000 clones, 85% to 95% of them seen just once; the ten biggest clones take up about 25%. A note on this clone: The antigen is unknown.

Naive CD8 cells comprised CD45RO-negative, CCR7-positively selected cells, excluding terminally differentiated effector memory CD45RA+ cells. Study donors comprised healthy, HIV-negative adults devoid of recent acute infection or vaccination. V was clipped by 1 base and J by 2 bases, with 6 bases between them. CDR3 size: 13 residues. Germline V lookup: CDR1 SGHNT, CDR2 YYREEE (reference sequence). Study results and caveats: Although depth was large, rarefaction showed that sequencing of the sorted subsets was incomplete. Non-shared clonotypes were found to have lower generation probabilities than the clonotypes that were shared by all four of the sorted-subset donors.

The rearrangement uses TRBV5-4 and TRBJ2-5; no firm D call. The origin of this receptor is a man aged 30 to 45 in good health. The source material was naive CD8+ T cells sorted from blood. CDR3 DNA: TGTGCCAGCAGCTTGTTGGGACAAGAGACCCAGTACTTC. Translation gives CASSLLGQETQYF.